This T cell receptor (beta chain) was obtained from a study of cytomegalovirus exposure and HLA in healthy donors. General observations from the study: Subsequent analysis revealed that first-cohort TCR clusters tended to co-occur in the approximately 120 validation repertoires.

Turning to this clone: What it binds is not known.

The V end was cut by 5 bases, the J end by 3 bases, with 8 bases between. Germline V lookup: CDR1 MNHEY, CDR2 SVGAGI. This CDR3 comprises 13 residues. TCRdb's copy holds only in-frame clones and misses some; the assay was immunoSEQ multiplex PCR. Of approximately 280,000 clones listed, roughly 90% are singletons. This rearrangement joins TRBV6-5 to TRBJ2-1, with TRBD2 as a possible D gene (6 bases). The specimen was PBMCs. The TCR originated in a woman under 30 in good health and CMV-seronegative. The CDR3 nucleotides read TGTGCCAGCAGTCCCGGGGGCTACAATGAGCAGTTCTTC. It specifies CASSPGGYNEQFF.